A single sample gave rise to the 12 T cell receptor beta chains below, sequenced in a study of T cell repertoires in ileal Crohn's disease. TCRdb keeps only in-frame clones here, not all; method: immunoSEQ multiplex PCR. The sample consists of under 2,500 clones, roughly 93% of them appearing once. Regarding time point: inflamed ileum from the surgical specimen. Sequences were obtained from ileal tissue. The origin of the receptors is an adult with Crohn's disease.

This clone was counted between two and nine times. This chain connects TRBV11-2 to TRBJ2-5; maybe TRBD2 (5 bases). This CDR3 spans 13 amino acids. CDR1 and CDR2 (germline): SGHAT, FQNNGV. The V and J ends lost 1 base and 3 bases respectively, with 6 bases between them. CDR3 amino acids: CASSLAGKETQYF. In DNA, the CDR3 is TGTGCCAGCAGCTTAGCGGGGAAAGAGACCCAGTACTTC.

V gene TRBV6-5 combines with J gene TRBJ2-3; the match to TRBD2 covers 8 bases. V trimming: 6 bases; J trimming: 6 bases; junction bases outside the gene matches: 11. The CDR3 covers 15 residues. The V gene's germline CDR1 is MNHEY and CDR2 SVGAGI. CDR3 DNA sequence: TGTGCCAGCAGCTATAGCGGGGCTGATCGTGATACGCAGTATTTT. This sequence encodes CASSYSGADRDTQYF.

The J gene is TRBJ2-1, the V gene TRBV19, with D uncertain. Trimming pared 5 bases from V and 6 bases from J, leaving 8 bases between. The CDR3 runs 12 residues. CDR1 and CDR2 (germline): LNHDA, SQIVND (reference sequence). CDR3 loop: CASSLRINEQFF. As DNA, the CDR3 is TGTGCCAGTAGTCTCCGGATCAATGAGCAGTTCTTC.

The chain is built from TRBV10-3 and TRBJ1-2; the D is unclear. Trimming cost V 0 bases and J 4 bases, with 9 bases left between them. In germline, CDR1 is ENHRY, CDR2 SYGVKD. The CDR3 contains 14 residues. The CDR3 sequence is CAISESDPSYGYTF. In DNA, the CDR3 is TGTGCCATCAGTGAGTCTGACCCCTCCTATGGCTACACCTTC.

This chain links TRBV10-3 with TRBJ2-7; D gene ambiguous. Trimming cost V 3 bases and J 9 bases, with 12 bases left between them. Germline V gene sequence: CDR1 ENHRY, CDR2 SYGVKD. There are 12 residues in the CDR3. CDR3 in amino acids: CAISEGASPQYF. The CDR3 DNA is TGTGCCATCAGTGAAGGTGCTTCCCCGCAGTACTTC.

This sequence joins TRBV14 and TRBJ1-1; D is perhaps TRBD1 (5 bases). This CDR3 is 16 amino acids long. V was trimmed by 0 bases and J by 0 bases, leaving 11 bases between them. The germline V gene encodes CDR1 SGHDN and CDR2 FVKESK. The CDR3 sequence is CASSQDRGIMNTEAFF. CDR3 bases: TGTGCCAGCAGCCAAGACCGGGGGATTATGAACACTGAAGCTTTCTTT.

This sequence joins TRBV27 and TRBJ2-1, with 9 bases aligning to TRBD2. In germline, CDR1 is MNHEY, CDR2 SMNVEV (reference sequence). The CDR3 runs 14 residues. Germline trimming cut 6 bases from V and 3 bases from J; bases unmatched to any gene: 3. This CDR3 is CASRRTSDYNEQFF. The CDR3 bases are TGTGCCAGCAGACGGACTAGCGACTACAATGAGCAGTTCTTC.

The chain couples TRBV7-2 to TRBJ2-3, with 12 bases identical to TRBD2. In germline, CDR1 is SGHTA, CDR2 FQGNSA. The J segment lost 5 bases and the V segment lost 8 bases, leaving 5 bases of the junction unmatched. The CDR3 length is 14 residues. CDR3 bases: TGTGCCAGCGGAGCTAGCGGGAGGGGAGATACGCAGTATTTT. This sequence encodes CASGASGRGDTQYF.

The chain couples TRBV6-6 to TRBJ2-7; tentative D call: TRBD1 (5 bases). The germline CDR1 and CDR2 sequences are MNHNY and SVGAGI (reference sequence). CDR3 length equals 12 residues. V was clipped by 0 bases and J by 7 bases, with 7 bases between them. CDR3 nucleotides: TGTGCCAGCAGTTACTCGGGGCAGGAGCAGTACTTC. Its protein product is CASSYSGQEQYF.

In this sample, this clone turned up once. The chain joins TRBV27 to TRBJ1-1; D might be TRBD1 (5 bases). Germline values: CDR1 MNHEY, CDR2 SMNVEV (reference sequence). V was pared by 7 bases and J by 0 bases, with 12 bases between. CDR3 length: 14 amino acids. The CDR3 bases are TGTGCCAGCAAGTCCCAGGGATTGAACACTGAAGCTTTCTTT. Its translation is CASKSQGLNTEAFF.

The V call is TRBV7-9, the J call TRBJ2-7; TRBD1 matches at 8 bases. V was pared by 5 bases and J by 0 bases, with 6 bases of the junction left unmatched. Germline lookup yields CDR1 SEHNR and CDR2 FQNEAQ (reference sequence). The CDR3 is 15 amino acids. CDR3: CASSLGQELSYEQYF. The CDR3 DNA follows: TGTGCCAGCAGCCTGGGACAGGAGCTCTCCTACGAGCAGTACTTC.

The J gene is TRBJ1-1, the V gene TRBV5-8; D uncertain. Germline V CDR1 and CDR2: SGHTS, YDEGEE. This CDR3 has 14 residues. Trimming removed 9 bases from V and 6 bases from J, with 21 bases in between. CDR3 protein: CATTAELVTAEAFF. The CDR3 DNA reads as TGTGCCACCACCGCAGAGCTAGTCACGGCTGAAGCTTTCTTT.